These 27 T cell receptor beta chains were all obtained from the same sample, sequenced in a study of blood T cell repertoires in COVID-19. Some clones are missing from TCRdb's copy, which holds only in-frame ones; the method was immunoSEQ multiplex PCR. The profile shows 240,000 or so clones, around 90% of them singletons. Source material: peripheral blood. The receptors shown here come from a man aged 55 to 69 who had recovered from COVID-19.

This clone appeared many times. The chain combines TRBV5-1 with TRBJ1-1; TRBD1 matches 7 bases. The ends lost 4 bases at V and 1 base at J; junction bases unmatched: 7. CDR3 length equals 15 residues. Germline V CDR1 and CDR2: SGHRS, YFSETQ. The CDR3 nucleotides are TGCGCCAGCAGCGGCCAGGGGGGACCGAACACTGAAGCTTTCTTT. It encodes CASSGQGGPNTEAFF.

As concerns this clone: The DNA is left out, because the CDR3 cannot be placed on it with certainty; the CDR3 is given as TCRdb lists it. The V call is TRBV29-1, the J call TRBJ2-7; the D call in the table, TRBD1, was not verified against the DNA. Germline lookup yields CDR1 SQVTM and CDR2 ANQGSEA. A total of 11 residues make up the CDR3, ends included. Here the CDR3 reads CSVGAGSSLVV.

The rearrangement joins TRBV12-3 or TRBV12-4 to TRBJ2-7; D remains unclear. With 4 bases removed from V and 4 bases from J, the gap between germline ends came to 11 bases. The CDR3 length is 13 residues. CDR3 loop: CASSSTLIYEQYF. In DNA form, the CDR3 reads TGTGCCAGCAGTTCTACCCTAATTTACGAGCAGTACTTC.

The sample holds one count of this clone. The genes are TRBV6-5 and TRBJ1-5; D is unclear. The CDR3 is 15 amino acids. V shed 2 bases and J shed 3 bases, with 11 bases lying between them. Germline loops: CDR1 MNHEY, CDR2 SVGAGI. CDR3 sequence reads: CASSYKAGPNQPQHF. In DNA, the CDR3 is TGTGCCAGCAGTTACAAGGCAGGCCCCAATCAGCCCCAGCATTTT.

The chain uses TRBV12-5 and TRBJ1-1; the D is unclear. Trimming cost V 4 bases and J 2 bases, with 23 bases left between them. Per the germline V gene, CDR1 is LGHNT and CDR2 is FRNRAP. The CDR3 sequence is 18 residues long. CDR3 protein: CASGSWTASGLFNTEAFF. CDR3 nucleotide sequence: TGTGCTAGTGGTTCCTGGACTGCTTCGGGCCTATTTAACACTGAAGCTTTCTTT.

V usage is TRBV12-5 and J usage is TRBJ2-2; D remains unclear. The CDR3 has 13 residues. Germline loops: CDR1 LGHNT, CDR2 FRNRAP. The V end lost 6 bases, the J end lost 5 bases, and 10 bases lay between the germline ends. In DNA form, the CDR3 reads TGTGCTAGTGGGCTACGCCTTACCGGGGAGCTGTTTTTT. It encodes CASGLRLTGELFF.

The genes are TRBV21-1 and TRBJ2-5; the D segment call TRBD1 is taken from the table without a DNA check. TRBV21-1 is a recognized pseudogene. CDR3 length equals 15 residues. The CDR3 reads CASRQLTALQETQYF. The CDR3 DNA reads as TGTGCCAGCAGGCAACTGACAGCCCTCCAAGAGACCCAGTACTTC.

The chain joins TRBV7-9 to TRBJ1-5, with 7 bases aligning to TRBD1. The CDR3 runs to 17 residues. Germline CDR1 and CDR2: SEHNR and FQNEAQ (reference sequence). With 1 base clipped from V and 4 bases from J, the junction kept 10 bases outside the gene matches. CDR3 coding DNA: TGTGCCAGCAGCTTAGACCCGGGACAGTCAGTTAATCAGCCCCAGCATTTT. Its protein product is CASSLDPGQSVNQPQHF.

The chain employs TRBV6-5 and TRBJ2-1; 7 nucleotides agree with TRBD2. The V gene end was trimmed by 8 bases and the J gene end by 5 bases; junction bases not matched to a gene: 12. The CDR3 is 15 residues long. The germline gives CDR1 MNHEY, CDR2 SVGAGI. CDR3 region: CASHQGGAGHNEQFF. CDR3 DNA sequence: TGTGCCAGCCACCAGGGAGGGGCGGGGCACAATGAGCAGTTCTTC.

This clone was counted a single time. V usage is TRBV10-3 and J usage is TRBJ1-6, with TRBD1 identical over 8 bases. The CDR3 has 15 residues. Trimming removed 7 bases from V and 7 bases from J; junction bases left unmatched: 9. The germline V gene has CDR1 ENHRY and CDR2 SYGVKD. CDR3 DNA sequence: TGTGCCATCAAGAACACAGGGGGGAGAAATTCACCCCTCCACTTT. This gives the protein CAIKNTGGRNSPLHF.

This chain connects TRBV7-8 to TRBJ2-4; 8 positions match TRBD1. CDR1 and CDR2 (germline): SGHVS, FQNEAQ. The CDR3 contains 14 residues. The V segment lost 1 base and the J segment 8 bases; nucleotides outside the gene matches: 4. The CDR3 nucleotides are TGTGCCAGCAGCTTAGAAGGGACAGGACACATTCAGTACTTC. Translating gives CASSLEGTGHIQYF.

The chain's CDR3 is CASSPTGYHEQYV. CDR3 in DNA: TGCGCCAGCAGCCCGACAGGGTACCACGAGCAGTACGTC. V gene TRBV5-1 combines with J gene TRBJ2-7, with TRBD1 matching over 7 bases. CDR1 and CDR2 (germline): SGHRS, YFSETQ. The CDR3 runs 13 residues. V shed 4 bases and J 5 bases; nucleotides not matched to a gene: 6.

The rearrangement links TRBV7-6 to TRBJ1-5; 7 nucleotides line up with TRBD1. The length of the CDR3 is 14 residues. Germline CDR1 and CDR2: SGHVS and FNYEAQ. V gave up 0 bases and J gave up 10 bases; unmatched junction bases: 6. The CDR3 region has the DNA TGTGCCAGCAGCTTAGCAGCAGGGGGAGGACCCCAGCATTTT. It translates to CASSLAAGGGPQHF.

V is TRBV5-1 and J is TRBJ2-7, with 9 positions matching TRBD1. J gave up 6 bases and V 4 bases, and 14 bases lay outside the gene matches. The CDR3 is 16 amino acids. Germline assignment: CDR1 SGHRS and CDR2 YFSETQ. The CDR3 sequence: CASSRETPGQGGEQYF. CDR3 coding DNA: TGCGCCAGCAGCAGAGAGACCCCGGGACAGGGCGGCGAGCAGTACTTC.

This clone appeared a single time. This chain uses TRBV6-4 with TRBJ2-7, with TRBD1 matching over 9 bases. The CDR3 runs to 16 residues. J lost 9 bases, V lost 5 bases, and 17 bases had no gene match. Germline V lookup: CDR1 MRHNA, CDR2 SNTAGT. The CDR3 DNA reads TGTGCCAGCAGTTCTCCCGGACAGGGGTCCACCCTCGGGCAGTACGTC. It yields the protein CASSSPGQGSTLGQYV.

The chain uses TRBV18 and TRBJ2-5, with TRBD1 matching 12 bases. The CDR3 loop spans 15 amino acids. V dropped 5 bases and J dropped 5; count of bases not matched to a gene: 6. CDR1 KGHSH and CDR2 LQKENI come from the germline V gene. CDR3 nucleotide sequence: TGTGCCAGCTCATACCGGGACAGGGGGCCTGAGACCCAGTACTTC. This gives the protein CASSYRDRGPETQYF.

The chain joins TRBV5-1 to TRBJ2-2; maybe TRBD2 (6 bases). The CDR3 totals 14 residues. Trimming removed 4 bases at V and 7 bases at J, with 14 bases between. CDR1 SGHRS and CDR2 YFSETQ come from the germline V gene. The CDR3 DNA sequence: TGCGCCAGCAGCGGCGGGAATACTGGCGGGGAGCTGTTTTTT. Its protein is CASSGGNTGGELFF.

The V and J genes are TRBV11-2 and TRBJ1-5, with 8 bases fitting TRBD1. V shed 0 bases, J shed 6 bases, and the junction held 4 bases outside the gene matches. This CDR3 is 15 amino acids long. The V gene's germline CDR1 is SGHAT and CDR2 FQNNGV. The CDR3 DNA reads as TGTGCCAGCAGCTTAGATTCAGGGGGCGGTCAGCCCCAGCATTTT. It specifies CASSLDSGGGQPQHF.

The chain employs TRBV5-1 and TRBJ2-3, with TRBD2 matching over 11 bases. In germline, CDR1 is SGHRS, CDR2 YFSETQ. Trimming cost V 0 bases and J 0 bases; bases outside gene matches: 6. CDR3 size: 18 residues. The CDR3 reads CASSLGSSGGTSTDTQYF. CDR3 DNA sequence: TGCGCCAGCAGCTTGGGTTCTAGCGGGGGGACTAGCACAGATACGCAGTATTTT.

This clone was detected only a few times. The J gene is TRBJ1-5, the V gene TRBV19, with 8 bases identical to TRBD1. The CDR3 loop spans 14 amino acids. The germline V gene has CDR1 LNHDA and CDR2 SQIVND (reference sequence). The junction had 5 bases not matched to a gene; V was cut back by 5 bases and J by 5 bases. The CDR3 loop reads CASSPRQGYQPQHF. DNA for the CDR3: TGTGCCAGTAGTCCGAGACAGGGGTATCAGCCCCAGCATTTT.

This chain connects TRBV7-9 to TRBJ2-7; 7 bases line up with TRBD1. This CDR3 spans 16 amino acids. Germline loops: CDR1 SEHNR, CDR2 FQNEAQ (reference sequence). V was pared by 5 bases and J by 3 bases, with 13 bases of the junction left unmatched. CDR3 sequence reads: CASSPRQGSRLYEQYV. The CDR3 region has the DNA TGTGCCAGCAGCCCCAGACAGGGTTCCCGCCTCTACGAGCAGTACGTC.

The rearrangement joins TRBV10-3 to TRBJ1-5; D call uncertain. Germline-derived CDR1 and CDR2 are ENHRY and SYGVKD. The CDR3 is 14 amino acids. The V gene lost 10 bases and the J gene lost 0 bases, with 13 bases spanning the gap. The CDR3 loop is CATHPHYSNQPQHF. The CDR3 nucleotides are TGTGCCACCCACCCTCACTATAGCAATCAGCCCCAGCATTTT.

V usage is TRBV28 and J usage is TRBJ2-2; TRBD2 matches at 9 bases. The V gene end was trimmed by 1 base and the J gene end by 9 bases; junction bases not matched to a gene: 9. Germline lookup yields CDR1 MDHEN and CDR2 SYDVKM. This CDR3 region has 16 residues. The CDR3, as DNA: TGTGCCAGCAGTTTATTGCCAGCGGGGGGTATGAGGGAGCTGTTTTTT. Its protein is CASSLLPAGGMRELFF.

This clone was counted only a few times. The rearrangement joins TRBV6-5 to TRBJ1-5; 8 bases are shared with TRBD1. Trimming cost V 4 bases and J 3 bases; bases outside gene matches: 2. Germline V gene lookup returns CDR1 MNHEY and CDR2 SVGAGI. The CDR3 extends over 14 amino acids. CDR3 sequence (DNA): TGTGCCAGCAGTTGGACAGGGATCAATCAGCCCCAGCATTTT. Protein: CASSWTGINQPQHF.

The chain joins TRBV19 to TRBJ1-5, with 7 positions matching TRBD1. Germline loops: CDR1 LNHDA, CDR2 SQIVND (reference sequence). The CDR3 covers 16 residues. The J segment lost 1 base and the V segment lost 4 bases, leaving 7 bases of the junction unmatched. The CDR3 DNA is TGTGCCAGTAGTAGGGGGGAGACAGGGAGCAATCAGCCCCAGCATTTT. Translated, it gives CASSRGETGSNQPQHF. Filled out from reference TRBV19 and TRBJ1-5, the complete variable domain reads DGGITQSPKYLFRKEGQNVTLSCEQNLNHDAMYWYRQDPGQGLRLIYYSQIVNDFQKGDIAEGYSVSREKKESFPLTVTSAQKNPTAFYLCASSRGETGSNQPQHFGDGTRLSIL.

DNA of the CDR3: TGTGCCAGCAGCCTCACAGGTGAAGCTTTCTTT. Amino acid sequence: CASSLTGEAFF. The genes are TRBV3-1 (or the pseudogene TRBV3-2) and TRBJ1-1; D perhaps matches TRBD1 (5 bases). V lost 4 bases and J lost 7, with 7 bases in between. This CDR3 is 11 amino acids long. CDR1 is LGHDT, CDR2 YNNKEL, per germline (reference sequence).

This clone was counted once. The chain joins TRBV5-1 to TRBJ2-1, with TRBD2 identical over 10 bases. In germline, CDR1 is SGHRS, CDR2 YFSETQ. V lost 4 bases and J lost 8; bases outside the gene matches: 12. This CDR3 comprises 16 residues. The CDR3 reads CASSTPESGGAYEQFF. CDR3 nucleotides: TGCGCCAGCAGCACACCCGAGAGCGGGGGGGCTTATGAGCAGTTCTTC.